These 16 T cell receptor beta chains originate from one sample sequenced in a study of T cell responses to AZD1222 COVID-19 vaccine. Assay used: immunoSEQ multiplex PCR; TCRdb lists only in-frame clones, some missing. This sample has 100,000 to 150,000 clones, with roughly 91% found just once. Here the sequenced sample was peripheral blood, taken on day 0 of MenACWY control vaccination. The receptor set was obtained from an adult in good health.

This clone turned up a few times. The rearrangement joins TRBV11-1 to TRBJ2-5, with 9 bases fitting TRBD1. CDR1 is SGHAT and CDR2 is FQDESV in the germline V gene (reference sequence). The CDR3 length is 16 residues. J lost 2 bases, V lost 2 bases, and 6 bases had no gene match. CDR3 nucleotides: TGTGCCAGCAGCTTACTGATGGACAGGGGTCAAGAGACCCAGTACTTC. It translates to CASSLLMDRGQETQYF.

The chain carries TRBV7-2 and TRBJ2-4, with 7 bases fitting TRBD1. The germline V gene encodes CDR1 SGHTA and CDR2 FQGNSA. The CDR3 covers 16 residues. V trimming: 5 bases; J trimming: 8 bases; junction bases outside the gene matches: 15. The chain's CDR3 is CASSAGQKGALDIQYF. CDR3 DNA: TGTGCCAGCAGCGCCGGGCAAAAGGGGGCGTTGGACATTCAGTACTTC.

The V and J genes are TRBV2 and TRBJ2-7; maybe TRBD1 (6 bases). Between the trimmed V and J ends, which lost 5 bases and 3 bases, there was a span of 14 bases. Germline V gene lookup returns CDR1 SNHLY and CDR2 FYNNEI. The CDR3 is 14 residues long. CDR3: CASSPDRPVYEQYV. For the CDR3, the DNA is TGTGCCAGCAGTCCTGACAGGCCGGTCTACGAGCAGTACGTC.

This chain uses TRBV6-1 with TRBJ1-5, with D unclear. Trimming removed 3 bases from V and 4 bases from J, with 13 bases in between. Looked up from germline, CDR1 is MNHNS and CDR2 is SASEGT. This CDR3 has 15 residues. For the CDR3, the DNA is TGTGCCAGCAGTGATGGGTCGGCAGCTAATCAGCCCCAGCATTTT. Translation gives CASSDGSAANQPQHF.

This chain uses TRBV28 with TRBJ1-1; D gene unclear. Germline V lookup: CDR1 MDHEN, CDR2 SYDVKM. V lost 8 bases to trimming and J lost 8 bases, with 12 bases between them. The CDR3 consists of 11 residues. This chain's CDR3 is CASEHLGEAFF. Written as DNA, the CDR3 is TGTGCCAGCGAACACCTAGGGGAAGCTTTCTTT.

This chain connects TRBV28 to TRBJ2-2; 13 bases match TRBD2. CDR3 size: 18 residues. Germline CDR1 is MDHEN and CDR2 is SYDVKM. V shed 4 bases and J 0 bases; nucleotides not matched to a gene: 5. The CDR3 loop is CASSSPGLAGSNTGELFF. In DNA, the CDR3 is TGTGCCAGCAGTTCACCGGGACTAGCGGGGTCGAACACCGGGGAGCTGTTTTTT.

The chain joins TRBV7-2 to TRBJ2-3, with D possibly TRBD2 on 6 matching bases. CDR1 and CDR2 (germline): SGHTA, FQGNSA. The CDR3 is 16 amino acids. Trimming shortened V by 1 base and J by 3 bases, and 14 bases separated the two germline ends. CDR3 coding DNA: TGTGCCAGCAGCTTAGAGGGAGGCCCAGGTACAGATACGCAGTATTTT. This encodes CASSLEGGPGTDTQYF.

The chain combines TRBV27 with TRBJ2-7; a possible D gene is TRBD2 (5 bases). Germline V lookup: CDR1 MNHEY, CDR2 SMNVEV (reference sequence). The CDR3 sequence is 15 residues long. The V end was cut by 0 bases, the J end by 5 bases, with 14 bases between. The CDR3, as DNA: TGTGCCAGCAGTTTATCGAACGCTTACGGGGACGAGCAGTACTTC. Protein product: CASSLSNAYGDEQYF.

The rearrangement joins TRBV7-8 to TRBJ1-1; TRBD1 matches 7 bases. CDR1 and CDR2 from the germline V gene are SGHVS and FQNEAQ. The CDR3 length is 13 residues. J lost 7 bases, V lost 1 base, and 3 bases had no gene match. Here the CDR3 DNA reads TGTGCCAGCAGCTTAGGAGGGGGCGGTGAAGCTTTCTTT. It translates to CASSLGGGGEAFF.

The chain carries TRBV2 and TRBJ2-5, with a weak D call TRBD2 (6 bases). The CDR3 loop spans 13 amino acids. Germline CDR1 reads SNHLY; CDR2 reads FYNNEI. The germline V and J ends were trimmed by 6 bases and 4 bases, with 12 bases remaining between them. The DNA for the CDR3 is TGTGCCAGCAGGACTAGTGGTCCAGAGACCCAGTACTTC. This gives the protein CASRTSGPETQYF.

The CDR3 DNA sequence: TGTGCCACCAGTGACCCAGGGGGCACGAAGTACAATGAGCAGTTCTTC. This gives the protein CATSDPGGTKYNEQFF. V is TRBV24-1 and J is TRBJ2-1; 8 nucleotides align to TRBD1. Germline CDR1 KGHDR, CDR2 SFDVKD. The CDR3 totals 16 residues. V lost 4 bases to trimming and J lost 4 bases; unmatched junction nucleotides: 8.

This chain joins TRBV30 and TRBJ1-4, with TRBD1 as a possible D gene (5 bases). The V gene lost 1 base and the J gene lost 3 bases, with 12 bases spanning the gap. This CDR3 region has 15 residues. Germline lookup yields CDR1 GTSNPN and CDR2 SVGIG (reference sequence). The CDR3 is CAWSASYRPNEKLFF. Written as DNA, the CDR3 is TGTGCCTGGAGTGCTTCATACAGGCCTAATGAAAAACTGTTTTTT.

This chain joins TRBV5-4 and TRBJ1-2; D gene unclear. The CDR3 is made up of 13 amino acids. V lost 4 bases, J lost 2 bases, and 9 bases lay in between. Germline loops: CDR1 SGHNT, CDR2 YYREEE (reference sequence). The CDR3 coding sequence is TGTGCCAGCAGCCTCCGGGCCAACTATGGCTACACCTTC. Protein product: CASSLRANYGYTF.

The chain uses TRBV15 and TRBJ2-5, with D perhaps TRBD2 (6 bases). V shed 6 bases and J shed 3 bases, with 20 bases lying between them. CDR1 and CDR2 (germline): LNHNV, YYDKDF (reference sequence). The CDR3 is made up of 16 amino acids. In DNA, the CDR3 is TGTGCCACCAGTATAGACCCCAGGAGGGCCGAAGAGACCCAGTACTTC. Amino acid sequence: CATSIDPRRAEETQYF.

This chain links TRBV29-1 with TRBJ2-1; TRBD2 matches at 7 bases. Germline CDR1 and CDR2: SQVTM and ANQGSEA. V trimming: 3 bases; J trimming: 0 bases; junction bases outside the gene matches: 2. The CDR3 contains 14 residues. CDR3 sequence reads: CSVERGSSYNEQFF. CDR3 in DNA: TGCAGCGTTGAGCGGGGGAGCTCCTACAATGAGCAGTTCTTC.

The chain combines TRBV27 with TRBJ2-1; 16 bases map to TRBD2. Trimming cost V 3 bases and J 0 bases; bases outside gene matches: 2. The CDR3 runs to 18 residues. The germline gives CDR1 MNHEY, CDR2 SMNVEV (reference sequence). CDR3 region: CASSFGTSGRGSYNEQFF. The CDR3 DNA reads as TGTGCCAGCAGTTTTGGGACTAGCGGGAGGGGCTCCTACAATGAGCAGTTCTTC.